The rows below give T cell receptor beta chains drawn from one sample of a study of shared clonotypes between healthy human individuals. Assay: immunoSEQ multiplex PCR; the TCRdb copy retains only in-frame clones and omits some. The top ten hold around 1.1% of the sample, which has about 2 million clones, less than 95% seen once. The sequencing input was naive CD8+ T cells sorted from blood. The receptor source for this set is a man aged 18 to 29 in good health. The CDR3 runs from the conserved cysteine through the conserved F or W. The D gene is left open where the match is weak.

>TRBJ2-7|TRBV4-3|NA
TGCGCCAGCAGCCAAGATCTAGGCGCCTACGAGCAGTACTTC
CASSQDLGAYEQYF
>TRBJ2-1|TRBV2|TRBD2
TGTGCCAGCATCCCGGGACTAGCGGCCTACAATGAGCAGTTCTTC
CASIPGLAAYNEQFF
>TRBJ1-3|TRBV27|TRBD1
TGTGCCAGCAGTTTGGGACAGGGAAGTGGAAACACCATATATTTT
CASSLGQGSGNTIYF
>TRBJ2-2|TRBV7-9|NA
TGTGCCAGCAGCTTAGTGGGGGCGCCGGACACCGGGGAGCTGTTTTTT
CASSLVGAPDTGELFF
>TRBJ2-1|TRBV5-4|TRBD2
TGTGCCAGCAGCTTCAGCGGGGGGGCCGTTCATGAGCAGTTCTTC
CASSFSGGAVHEQFF
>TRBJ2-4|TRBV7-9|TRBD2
TGTGCCAGCAGCATTCTAGCGGGAGGGCCCAAAAACATTCAGTACTTC
CASSILAGGPKNIQYF
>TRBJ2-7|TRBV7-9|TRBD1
TGTGCCAGCAGCTTATTTGGGACAGATAGAGGAGTAGGGCAGTACTTC
CASSLFGTDRGVGQYF
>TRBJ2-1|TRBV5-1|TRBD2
TGCGCCAGCAGCATGAACCTAGGGACTAGCGGGCTTAGGAGCTCCTACAATGAGCAGTTCTTC
CASSMNLGTSGLRSSYNEQFF
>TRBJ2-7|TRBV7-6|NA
TGTGCCAGCAGCTCGGGACCCCTCTACGAGCAGTACTTC
CASSSGPLYEQYF
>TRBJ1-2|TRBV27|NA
TGTGCCAGCAGCCGGTTCGGGGATGGCTACACCTTC
CASSRFGDGYTF
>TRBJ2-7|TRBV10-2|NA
TGCGCCAGCAGTGAGTCGGCCTTCGAGCAGTACTTC
CASSESAFEQYF
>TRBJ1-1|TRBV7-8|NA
TGTGCCAGCAGCCTCCTTGAGTCACCCAAAGCTTTCTTT
CASSLLESPKAFF
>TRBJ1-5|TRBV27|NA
TGTGCCAGCAGGGTTTCCCCGGGGATTGATCAGCCCCAGCATTTT
CASRVSPGIDQPQHF
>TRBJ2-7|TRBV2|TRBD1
TGTGCCAGCAGTGAACCGGGACAGGTGTCCTACGAGCAGTACTTC
CASSEPGQVSYEQYF
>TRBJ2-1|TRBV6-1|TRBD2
TGTGCCAGCAGACTAATAAGCGGGATATACAATGAGCAGTTCTTC
CASRLISGIYNEQFF
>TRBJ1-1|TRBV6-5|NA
TGTGCCAGCAGCTACCAAGGGCGGAAAAACACTGAAGCTTTCTTT
CASSYQGRKNTEAFF
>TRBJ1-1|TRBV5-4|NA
TGTGCCAGCAGCCCGGGGGGGGAGAACACTGAAGCTTTCTTT
CASSPGGENTEAFF
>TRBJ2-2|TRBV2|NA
TGTGCCAGCAGTGATTGGGCGGAGAACACCGGGGAGCTGTTTTTT
CASSDWAENTGELFF
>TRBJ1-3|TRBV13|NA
TGTGCCAGCAGCCTAGAAGGGAATCTTCCGTGGGACACCATATATTTT
CASSLEGNLPWDTIYF
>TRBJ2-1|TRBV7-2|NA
TGTGCCAGCAGCTCTCCCATTGAGATCATGGGCTCCTACAATGAGCAGTTCTTC
CASSSPIEIMGSYNEQFF